A selection of T cell receptor beta chains follows, all from one sample in a study of T cell responses to AZD1222 COVID-19 vaccine. Assay: immunoSEQ multiplex PCR; the TCRdb copy retains only in-frame clones and omits some. The sample has about 130,000 clones; over 75% are singletons. The sample here was peripheral blood, taken on day 0 of AZD1222 vaccination. The receptors come from an adult in good health. The CDR3 runs from the conserved cysteine through the conserved F or W. Each record gives: D gene, clone size, V gene, J gene, CDR3 DNA, CDR3 protein. D genes are given only for firm matches. The size of a clone is reported for some rows only, either as once, few or many, or as a class for expanded clones.

>TRBD1|-|TRBV28|TRBJ1-6
TGTGCCAGCAGTCCGAGGACAGGGTATAATTCACCCCTCCACTTT
CASSPRTGYNSPLHF
>TRBD2|-|TRBV19|TRBJ2-7
TGTGCCAGTAGTATGACCTCCGGGACTAGTTACGAGCAGTACTTC
CASSMTSGTSYEQYF
>-|-|TRBV28|TRBJ1-1
TGTGCCAGCAGCATCACTTGGGGGAACACTGAAGCTTTCTTT
CASSITWGNTEAFF
>TRBD1|-|TRBV5-1|TRBJ2-7
TGCGCCAGCAGCCCCGGACAGGGGGCGCACGAGCAGTACTTC
CASSPGQGAHEQYF
>TRBD1|-|TRBV4-3|TRBJ1-2
TGCGCCAGCAGCCAAGGGCAGGGGGGTTGGGGCTACACCTTC
CASSQGQGGWGYTF
>-|-|TRBV6-5|TRBJ1-3
TGTGCCAGCAGTCCCCCGGGAGACTCTGGAAACACCATATATTTT
CASSPPGDSGNTIYF
>TRBD1|-|TRBV5-1|TRBJ2-1
TGCGCCAGCAGTCCACAGGGGGCGCTCAATGAGCAGTTCTTC
CASSPQGALNEQFF
>TRBD1|-|TRBV9|TRBJ1-2
TGTGCCAGCAGCATACAGGGGCGCTACACCTTC
CASSIQGRYTF
>-|-|TRBV7-3|TRBJ1-6
TGTGCCAGCAGCTTGGGGCACCATAATTCACCCCTCCACTTT
CASSLGHHNSPLHF
>-|-|TRBV28|TRBJ1-1
TGTGCCAGCAGTTTACAGGGCGCAGAAGCTTTCTTT
CASSLQGAEAFF
>TRBD1|-|TRBV9|TRBJ1-6
TGTGCCAGCAGCCGGACAGGGAATTCACCCCTCCACTTT
CASSRTGNSPLHF
>-|-|TRBV6-5|TRBJ1-1
TGTGCCAGCGGACTCTCGGGACATTCTGAAGCTTTCTTT
CASGLSGHSEAFF
>TRBD2|-|TRBV9|TRBJ2-2
TGTGCCAGCAGCGCCTACGGGGGGTCGGGCGGGGAGCTGTTTTTT
CASSAYGGSGGELFF
>-|-|TRBV6-1|TRBJ2-7
TGTGCCAGCAGTGAACAACCTCTACTCTACGAGCAGTACTTC
CASSEQPLLYEQYF
>TRBD2|-|TRBV11-1|TRBJ2-3
TGTGCCAGCAGCTTAGCCTCCTTAATGGGAGGGGTTGGCACAGATACGCAGTATTTT
CASSLASLMGGVGTDTQYF
>-|many|TRBV6-5|TRBJ1-6
TGTGCCAGCAGTTACAACCAGGAAAATTCACCCCTCCACTTT
CASSYNQENSPLHF
>-|-|TRBV6-6|TRBJ2-5
TGTGCCAGCAGTCTGGGGGTCCAAGAGACCCAGTACTTC
CASSLGVQETQYF
>-|-|TRBV29-1|TRBJ1-1
TGCAGCGTTGGAGGACAGATGAACACTGAAGCTTTCTTT
CSVGGQMNTEAFF
>-|once|TRBV11-1|TRBJ2-7
TGTGCCAGCAGCTCACAGAGAGGCGAGCAGTACTTC
CASSSQRGEQYF
>-|once|TRBV10-2|TRBJ2-6
TGCGCCAGCAGTGAGTTAGGGACGATTGGGGCCAACGTCCTGACTTTC
CASSELGTIGANVLTF
>-|-|TRBV7-9|TRBJ1-1
TGTGCCAGCTGGGGATTCACTGAAGCTTTCTTT
CASWGFTEAFF
>-|-|TRBV12-3/TRBV12-4|TRBJ1-2
TGTGCCAGCAGTTTCGCCAGGTTCTATGGCTACACCTTC
CASSFARFYGYTF
>-|-|TRBV7-2|TRBJ1-1
TGTGCCAGCAGCTTAGGGCAGGCATATACTGAAGCTTTCTTT
CASSLGQAYTEAFF
>-|-|TRBV7-9|TRBJ2-7
TGTGCCAGCAGCCCCCGGACTTCCTACGAGCAGTACTTC
CASSPRTSYEQYF
>-|-|TRBV5-6|TRBJ2-6
TGTGCCAGCAGCCTTATGAGGGGAATTGGGGCCAACGTCCTGACTTTC
CASSLMRGIGANVLTF
>TRBD1|-|TRBV5-1|TRBJ1-1
TGCGCCAGCAGCTTGGCAGGGGGCGTTGATGAAGCTTTCTTT
CASSLAGGVDEAFF
>TRBD2|-|TRBV7-3|TRBJ2-2
TGTGCCAGCAGATCCGGGACTAGCGGGACCGGGGAGCTGTTTTTT
CASRSGTSGTGELFF
>TRBD1|-|TRBV5-5|TRBJ2-1
TGTGCCAGCAGTCGACAGGGGGTTAGCGATGAGCAGTTCTTC
CASSRQGVSDEQFF
>TRBD2|-|TRBV5-5|TRBJ2-2
TGTGCCAGCAGCCCGAGCGGGGGGCTGAACACCGGGGAGCTGTTTTTT
CASSPSGGLNTGELFF
>-|-|TRBV27|TRBJ2-7
TGTGCCAGCAGTTTAAGGGACCTGGGCTACGAGCAGTACTTC
CASSLRDLGYEQYF
>-|-|TRBV5-1|TRBJ2-3
TGCGCCAGCAGCTGGAGCAGCACAGATACGCAGTATTTT
CASSWSSTDTQYF
>TRBD1|-|TRBV4-1|TRBJ2-1
TGCGCCAGCAGCCGCTTAAAGGCGGGACAGGGTTTCAATGAGCAGTTCTTC
CASSRLKAGQGFNEQFF
>TRBD1|-|TRBV29-1|TRBJ1-2
TGCAGCGTTCCGGACAGGACGTATGGCTACACCTTC
CSVPDRTYGYTF
>-|-|TRBV30|TRBJ1-2
TGTGCCTGGAGTGTTATTAACTATGGCTACACCTTC
CAWSVINYGYTF
>-|-|TRBV24-1|TRBJ2-1
TGTGCCACCAGTGATTTTTGGGGGTCCTACAATGAGCAGTTCTTC
CATSDFWGSYNEQFF
>-|-|TRBV5-8|TRBJ1-1
TGTGCCAGCAGCCTCGCGAGGGGTGGTACTGAAGCTTTCTTT
CASSLARGGTEAFF
>-|-|TRBV12-3/TRBV12-4|TRBJ1-5
TGTGCCAGCAGCGCCCCCCCTTGGCCCCAGCATTTT
CASSAPPWPQHF
>TRBD1|-|TRBV27|TRBJ2-7
TGTGCCAGCAGTGGGGTCGGGACAGGGGACGAGCAGTACTTC
CASSGVGTGDEQYF
>-|-|TRBV28|TRBJ1-1
TGTGCCAGCAGTTTACCAGGGTCGGGCACTGAAGCTTTCTTT
CASSLPGSGTEAFF
>-|-|TRBV5-4|TRBJ2-7
TGTGCCAGCAGCTTGAACCCTGACTACGAGCAGTACTTC
CASSLNPDYEQYF
>-|-|TRBV7-2|TRBJ1-4
TGTGCCAGCAGTTCACAGAGAAATGAAAAACTGTTTTTT
CASSSQRNEKLFF
>-|-|TRBV19|TRBJ2-7
TGTGCCAGTAGCCTCGGACAAACCTACGAGCAGTACTTC
CASSLGQTYEQYF
>-|-|TRBV28|TRBJ1-2
TGTGCCATACTAGGGTCCAACTATGGCTACACCTTC
CAILGSNYGYTF
>-|-|TRBV5-6|TRBJ2-1
TGTGCCAGCAGCCCTTGGGGGGGGCTCGAGCCAGGGCAGTTCTTC
CASSPWGGLEPGQFF